Below are 24 T cell receptor beta chains sequenced from a single sample in a study of CD8+ T cells in alopecia areata. RNA extraction and reverse transcription yielded cDNA as sequencing template. Repertoires were generated with immunoSEQ multiplex PCR, while TCRdb's copy carries only in-frame clones and drops some. The profile shows some 150,000 clones, less than 75% of them singletons. Source: CD8+ T cells sorted from blood, taken at week 0. The source of these receptors is a human donor with alopecia areata.

This sequence joins TRBV6-5 and TRBJ2-7; TRBD1 aligns across 8 bases. Germline CDR1 is MNHEY and CDR2 is SVGAGI. V lost 2 bases and J lost 0; bases outside the gene matches: 3. There are 15 residues in the CDR3. This CDR3 reads CASSYGDRSSYEQYF. The DNA of the CDR3 is TGTGCCAGCAGTTACGGGGACAGGAGCTCCTACGAGCAGTACTTC.

Of note for this clone: Just one base apart from a much larger clone, this may be a read error. Other DNA sequences in this specimen translate into the identical CDR3. The J gene is TRBJ2-1, the V gene TRBV7-9, with D unresolved. Trimming left V 5 bases short and J 7 bases short, with 3 bases between. The germline gives CDR1 SEHNR, CDR2 FQNEAQ (reference sequence). CDR3 length equals 10 residues. CDR3 region: CASSTNEQFF. The CDR3 nucleotides read TGTGCCAGCAGCACAAATGAGCAGTTCTTC.

The chain combines TRBV2 with TRBJ1-5, with a weak D call TRBD1 (6 bases). The V gene lost 8 bases and the J gene lost 1 base, with 12 bases spanning the gap. CDR1 is SNHLY and CDR2 is FYNNEI in the germline V gene. The CDR3 covers 14 residues. The CDR3 region is CASRWGQSNQPQHF. The CDR3 DNA sequence: TGTGCCAGCCGTTGGGGGCAGAGCAATCAGCCCCAGCATTTT.

The CDR3 spells CAWSGAVGTEKVSYNEQFF. The DNA for the CDR3 is TGTGCCTGGAGTGGGGCAGTTGGGACAGAAAAAGTCTCCTACAATGAGCAGTTCTTC. The V and J genes are TRBV30 and TRBJ2-1; 7 nucleotides match TRBD1. V lost 1 base and J lost 0; bases outside the gene matches: 15. Germline V gene data show CDR1 as GTSNPN and CDR2 as SVGIG (reference sequence). This CDR3 is 19 amino acids long.

The rearrangement uses TRBV10-3 and TRBJ2-2; D is perhaps TRBD1 (6 bases). Deletions cut 3 bases from V and 5 bases from J, with 10 bases between. Germline assignment: CDR1 ENHRY and CDR2 SYGVKD. This CDR3 comprises 14 residues. The CDR3 loop is CAISDNRATGELFF. The CDR3, as DNA: TGTGCCATCAGTGACAACAGGGCAACCGGGGAGCTGTTTTTT.

This clone has more than one count but fewer than ten. The chain is built from TRBV14 and TRBJ2-7; D gene unclear. The germline CDR1 and CDR2 sequences are SGHDN and FVKESK. The germline V and J ends were trimmed by 0 bases and 2 bases, with 2 bases remaining between them. The CDR3 has 12 amino acids. CDR3 nucleotides: TGTGCCAGCAGCCAAGATCCCTACGAGCAGTACTTC. Translated: CASSQDPYEQYF.

This clone came up a few times. At the DNA level, this CDR3 is encoded by other sequences in the same sample as well. This chain's CDR3 is CASSFGYEQYF. CDR3 DNA: TGTGCCAGCAGTTTTGGGTACGAGCAGTACTTC. The genes are TRBV27 and TRBJ2-7, with D unresolved. Germline CDR1 and CDR2: MNHEY and SMNVEV (reference sequence). The CDR3 has 11 amino acids. The V end was cut by 3 bases, the J end by 4 bases, with 4 bases between.

In this sample, this clone turned up a few times. The chain links TRBV5-1 to TRBJ2-7, with no clear D. The CDR3 extends over 11 amino acids. From germline, CDR1 is SGHRS and CDR2 YFSETQ. V lost 4 bases and J 3 bases, leaving 5 bases between the germline ends. CDR3 DNA sequence: TGCGCCAGCAGCCAAAACTACGAGCAGTACTTC. Its translation is CASSQNYEQYF.

V is TRBV9 and J is TRBJ1-6; D gene unclear. Trimming took off 4 bases at V and 8 bases at J, with 10 bases between the two ends. Germline V CDR1 and CDR2: SGDLS, YYNGEE. The CDR3 totals 13 residues. For the CDR3, the DNA is TGTGCCAGCAGCAAATTGACCTATTCACCCCTCCACTTT. Translating it yields CASSKLTYSPLHF.

J is TRBJ2-7 and V is TRBV14, with D perhaps assigned TRBD1 or TRBD2 (5 bases each). This CDR3 comprises 13 residues. V was clipped by 0 bases and J by 6 bases, with 9 bases between them. CDR1 and CDR2 (germline): SGHDN, FVKESK. CDR3 residues: CASSQERGAEQYF. CDR3 DNA sequence: TGTGCCAGCAGCCAAGAGAGGGGAGCCGAGCAGTACTTC.

This clone was seen only once. The chain carries TRBV27 and TRBJ1-2; 8 bases are shared with TRBD1. The CDR3 has 14 amino acids. V lost 6 bases, J lost 5 bases, and 8 bases stayed unmatched. The germline V gene has CDR1 MNHEY and CDR2 SMNVEV (reference sequence). The CDR3 sequence is CASSYSTGEYGYTF. The CDR3, as DNA: TGTGCCAGCAGCTACTCGACAGGGGAGTATGGCTACACCTTC.

The rearrangement joins TRBV29-1 to TRBJ1-2, with 9 positions matching TRBD1. Per the germline V gene, CDR1 is SQVTM and CDR2 is ANQGSEA. After removal of 5 bases from V and 0 bases from J, the junction contained 13 bases not matched to a gene. The CDR3 runs 17 residues. The CDR3 here is CSVSLVDRGEANYGYTF. The CDR3 nucleotides are TGCAGCGTTTCCCTGGTCGACAGGGGGGAAGCTAACTATGGCTACACCTTC.

The CDR3 DNA follows: TGTGCCAGCAGTGCTTCATCCGGGGCCAGCTATGGCTACACCTTC. Protein sequence: CASSASSGASYGYTF. The chain has TRBV25-1 and TRBJ1-2; a weak D match, TRBD1 (5 bases). Trimming took off 4 bases at V and 4 bases at J, with 16 bases between the two ends. This CDR3 has 15 residues. Germline CDR1 and CDR2: MGHDK and SYGVNS.

CDR3 loop: CSVEAASATFYGYTF. CDR3 in DNA: TGCAGCGTTGAAGCAGCGTCCGCAACCTTCTATGGCTACACCTTC. This chain links TRBV29-1 with TRBJ1-2; no firm D call. The CDR3 is 15 residues long. Per the germline V gene, CDR1 is SQVTM and CDR2 is ANQGSEA. V lost 1 base and J 4 bases, leaving 16 bases between the germline ends.

The V call is TRBV30, the J call TRBJ1-2; D remains unclear. The V gene's germline CDR1 is GTSNPN and CDR2 SVGIG (reference sequence). The CDR3 has 17 amino acids. V dropped 3 bases and J dropped 0 bases, with 20 bases sitting between them. DNA of the CDR3: TGTGCCTGGAGCGTACCACTTAGGACCGCTTCTAACTATGGCTACACCTTC. Amino acid sequence: CAWSVPLRTASNYGYTF.

The table lists this clone with a few counts. The chain carries TRBV29-1 and TRBJ2-5; D remains ambiguous. This CDR3 region has 11 residues. The V gene lost 5 bases and the J gene lost 5 bases, with 9 bases spanning the gap. Germline V gives CDR1 SQVTM, CDR2 ANQGSEA. CDR3 DNA sequence: TGCAGCGTTCCCCATTTCGAGACCCAGTACTTC. It specifies CSVPHFETQYF.

The chain combines TRBV5-1 with TRBJ1-1, with D uncertain. Germline CDR1 reads SGHRS; CDR2 reads YFSETQ. The CDR3 covers 14 residues. Trimming removed 2 bases at V and 6 bases at J, with 14 bases between. The CDR3 protein is CASSLYLGSAEAFF. CDR3 DNA: TGCGCCAGCAGCTTATATTTGGGGTCCGCTGAAGCTTTCTTT. Together with reference TRBV5-1 and TRBJ1-1, the CDR3 gives the full variable domain: KAGVTQTPRYLIKTRGQQVTLSCSPISGHRSVSWYQQTPGQGLQFLFEYFSETQRNKGNFPGRFSGRQFSNSRSEMNVSTLELGDSALYLCASSLYLGSAEAFFGQGTRLTVV.

The gene calls are TRBV30 and TRBJ2-7; a weak D match, TRBD1 (5 bases). V was pared by 5 bases and J by 0 bases, with 5 bases between. The CDR3 is 11 residues long. CDR1 and CDR2 (germline): GTSNPN, SVGIG (reference sequence). This CDR3 reads CAWQGSYEQYF. The DNA of the CDR3 is TGTGCCTGGCAGGGCTCCTACGAGCAGTACTTC.

CDR3 in DNA: TGCGCCAGCAGCTTGGCACAGTATGATGAGCAGTTCTTC. It yields the protein CASSLAQYDEQFF. The chain links TRBV5-1 to TRBJ2-1, with unresolved D. Between the trimmed V and J ends, which lost 0 bases and 8 bases, there was a span of 9 bases. The CDR3 length is 13 residues. Germline V gene lookup returns CDR1 SGHRS and CDR2 YFSETQ. Combining the CDR3 with reference TRBV5-1 and TRBJ2-1 gives the whole variable domain KAGVTQTPRYLIKTRGQQVTLSCSPISGHRSVSWYQQTPGQGLQFLFEYFSETQRNKGNFPGRFSGRQFSNSRSEMNVSTLELGDSALYLCASSLAQYDEQFFGPGTRLTVL.

In its sample, this clone was seen once. The chain couples TRBV10-3 to TRBJ2-7; TRBD1 agrees at 8 bases. The trim removed 5 bases at V and 2 bases at J, leaving 8 bases unmatched. The CDR3 has 15 residues. Germline V CDR1 and CDR2: ENHRY, SYGVKD. The CDR3 nucleotides are TGTGCCATCAGTCCCCAGGGGGCGCGGGCCTACGAGCAGTACTTC. Translating it yields CAISPQGARAYEQYF.

This clone occurred a few times. The chain links TRBV14 to TRBJ2-3; 8 bases map to TRBD1. The J segment lost 1 base and the V segment lost 2 bases, leaving 8 bases of the junction unmatched. The CDR3 runs 17 residues. The germline V gene has CDR1 SGHDN and CDR2 FVKESK. DNA for the CDR3: TGTGCCAGCAGCCAATTCCGAGGGGACAGGCGCACAGATACGCAGTATTTT. This gives the protein CASSQFRGDRRTDTQYF. Together with reference TRBV14 and TRBJ2-3, the CDR3 gives the full variable domain: EAGVTQFPSHSVIEKGQTVTLRCDPISGHDNLYWYRRVMGKEIKFLLHFVKESKQDESGMPNNRFLAERTGGTYSTLKVQPAELEDSGVYFCASSQFRGDRRTDTQYFGPGTRLTVL.

This sequence joins TRBV15 and TRBJ1-5, with 10 positions matching TRBD1. Germline CDR1 reads LNHNV; CDR2 reads YYDKDF (reference sequence). J gave up 5 bases and V 5 bases, and 12 bases lay outside the gene matches. The CDR3 runs to 17 residues. CDR3 in amino acids: CATSVTRDRGGHQPQHF. DNA for the CDR3: TGTGCCACCAGCGTAACCCGGGACAGGGGCGGTCATCAGCCCCAGCATTTT.

The chain is built from TRBV7-2 and TRBJ1-5; 10 bases are a match to TRBD1. The V and J ends lost 5 bases and 6 bases, in that order; junction bases with no gene match: 4. The CDR3 consists of 14 residues. The V gene's germline CDR1 is SGHTA and CDR2 FQGNSA. This CDR3 reads CASSPGQGVQPQHF. The CDR3 bases are TGTGCCAGCAGCCCCGGACAGGGGGTTCAGCCCCAGCATTTT.

This sequence joins TRBV2 and TRBJ2-7, with D possibly matching TRBD2 (6 bases). Trimming shortened V by 6 bases and J by 9 bases, and 15 bases separated the two germline ends. The length of the CDR3 is 12 residues. CDR1 is SNHLY, CDR2 FYNNEI, per germline. This chain's CDR3 is CASRAGLPVQYF. The CDR3 nucleotides read TGTGCCAGCAGAGCAGGACTACCAGTGCAGTACTTC.